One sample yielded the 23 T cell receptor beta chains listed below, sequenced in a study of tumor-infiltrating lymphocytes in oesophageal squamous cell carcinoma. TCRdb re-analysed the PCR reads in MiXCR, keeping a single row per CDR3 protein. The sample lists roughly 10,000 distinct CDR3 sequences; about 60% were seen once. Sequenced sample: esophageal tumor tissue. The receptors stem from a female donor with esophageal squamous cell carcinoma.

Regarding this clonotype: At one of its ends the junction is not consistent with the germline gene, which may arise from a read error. The CDR3 loop reads CASSLTLVGNIGELFF. The CDR3 coding sequence is TGTGCCAGCAGCTTAACGCTGGTCGGAAACATCGGGGAGCTGTTTTTT. The chain combines TRBV7-3 with TRBJ2-2; D ambiguous. This CDR3 has 16 residues. Germline V lookup: CDR1 SGHTA, CDR2 FQGTGA.

The CDR3 sequence is CASSLVWGYGYTF. The CDR3 DNA follows: TGTGCCAGCAGTTTAGTCTGGGGCTATGGCTACACCTTC. The chain recombines TRBV12-3 or TRBV12-4 with TRBJ2-3; no reliable D call. The end of the DNA is better explained by TRBJ1-2, so the J call may be wrong. The CDR3 consists of 13 residues.

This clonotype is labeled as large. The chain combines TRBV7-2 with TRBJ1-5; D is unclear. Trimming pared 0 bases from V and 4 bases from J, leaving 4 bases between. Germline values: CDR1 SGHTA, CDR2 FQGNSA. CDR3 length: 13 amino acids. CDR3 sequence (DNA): TGTGCCAGCAGCTTAGCGAAGAATCAGCCCCAGCATTTT. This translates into CASSLAKNQPQHF.

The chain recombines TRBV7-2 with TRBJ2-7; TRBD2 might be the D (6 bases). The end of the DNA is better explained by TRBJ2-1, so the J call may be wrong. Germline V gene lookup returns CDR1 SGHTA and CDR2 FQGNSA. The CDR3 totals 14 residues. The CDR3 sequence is CASSLSRPAGEQFF. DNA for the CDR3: TGTGCCAGCAGCTTATCACGACCAGCGGGTGAGCAGTTCTTC.

CDR3 nucleotides: TGTGCCAGCAGCTTAGCGCCACGGACTCAAACTGGAAACACCATATATTTT. Its protein is CASSLAPRTQTGNTIYF. The rearrangement uses TRBV7-9 and TRBJ1-3; D unclear. Deletions cut 0 bases from V and 2 bases from J, with 14 bases between. Per the germline V gene, CDR1 is SEHNR and CDR2 is FQNEAQ (reference sequence). The CDR3 spans 17 residues.

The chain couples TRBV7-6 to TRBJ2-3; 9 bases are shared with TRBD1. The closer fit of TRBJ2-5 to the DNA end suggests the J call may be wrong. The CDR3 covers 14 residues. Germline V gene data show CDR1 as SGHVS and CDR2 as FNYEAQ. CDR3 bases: TGTGCCAGCAGCTTATTACAGGGGGCCCAGACCCAGTACTTC. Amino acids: CASSLLQGAQTQYF.

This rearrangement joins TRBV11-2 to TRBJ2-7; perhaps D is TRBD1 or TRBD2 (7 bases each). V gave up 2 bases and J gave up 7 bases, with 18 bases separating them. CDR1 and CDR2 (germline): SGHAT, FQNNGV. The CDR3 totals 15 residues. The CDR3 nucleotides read TGTGCCAGCAGCTTAACAGGGGACCCGGGGGGTGAGCAGTACTTC. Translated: CASSLTGDPGGEQYF.

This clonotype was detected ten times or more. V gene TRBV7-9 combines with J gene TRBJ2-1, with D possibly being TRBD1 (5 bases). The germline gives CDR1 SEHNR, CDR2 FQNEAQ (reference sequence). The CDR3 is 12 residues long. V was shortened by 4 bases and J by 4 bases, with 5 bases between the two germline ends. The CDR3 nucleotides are TGTGCCAGCAGCTACAGGTACAATGAGCAGTTCTTC. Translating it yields CASSYRYNEQFF.

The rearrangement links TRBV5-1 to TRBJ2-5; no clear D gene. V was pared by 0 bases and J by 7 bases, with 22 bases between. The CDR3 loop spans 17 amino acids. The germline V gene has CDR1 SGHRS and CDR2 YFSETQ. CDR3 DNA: TGCGCCAGCAGCTTGGCCGCCAGCCAAGAGATCCTCGGGACCCAGTACTTC. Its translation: CASSLAASQEILGTQYF. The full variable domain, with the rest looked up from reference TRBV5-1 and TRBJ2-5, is KAGVTQTPRYLIKTRGQQVTLSCSPISGHRSVSWYQQTPGQGLQFLFEYFSETQRNKGNFPGRFSGRQFSNSRSEMNVSTLELGDSALYLCASSLAASQEILGTQYFGPGTRLLVL.

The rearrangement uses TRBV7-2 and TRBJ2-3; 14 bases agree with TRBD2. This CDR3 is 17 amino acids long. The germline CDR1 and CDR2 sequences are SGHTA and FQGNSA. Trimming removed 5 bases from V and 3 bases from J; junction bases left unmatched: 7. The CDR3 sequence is CASSLGLAGVGTDTQYF. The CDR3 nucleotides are TGTGCCAGCAGCCTGGGACTAGCGGGAGTAGGAACAGATACGCAGTATTTT.

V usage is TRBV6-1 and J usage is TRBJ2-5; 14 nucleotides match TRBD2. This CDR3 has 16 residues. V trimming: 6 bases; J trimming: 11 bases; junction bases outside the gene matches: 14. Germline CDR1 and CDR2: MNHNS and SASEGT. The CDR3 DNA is TGTGCCAGCAGAGGGACTAGCGGGAGTAACTACAATGAGCAGTACTTC. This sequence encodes CASRGTSGSNYNEQYF.

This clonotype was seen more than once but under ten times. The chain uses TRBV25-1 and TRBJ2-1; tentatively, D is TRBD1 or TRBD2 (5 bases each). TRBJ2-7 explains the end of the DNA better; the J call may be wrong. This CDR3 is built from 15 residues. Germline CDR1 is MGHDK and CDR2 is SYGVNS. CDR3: CASSESEGKGYEQYF. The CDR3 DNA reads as TGTGCCAGCAGTGAGTCCGAGGGGAAAGGGTACGAGCAGTACTTC.

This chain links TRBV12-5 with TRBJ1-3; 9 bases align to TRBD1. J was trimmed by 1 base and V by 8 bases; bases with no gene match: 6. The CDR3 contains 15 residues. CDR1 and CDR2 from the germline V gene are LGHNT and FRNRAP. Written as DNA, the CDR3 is TGTGCTAGTTCAAAAGGACAGGGGTCTGGAAACACCATATATTTT. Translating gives CASSKGQGSGNTIYF.

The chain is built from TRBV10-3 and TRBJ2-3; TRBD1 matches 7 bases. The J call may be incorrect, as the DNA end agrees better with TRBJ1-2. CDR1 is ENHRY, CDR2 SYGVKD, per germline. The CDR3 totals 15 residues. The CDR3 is CAISGRTGDNYGYTF. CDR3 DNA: TGTGCCATCAGTGGACGCACAGGGGATAACTATGGCTACACCTTC.

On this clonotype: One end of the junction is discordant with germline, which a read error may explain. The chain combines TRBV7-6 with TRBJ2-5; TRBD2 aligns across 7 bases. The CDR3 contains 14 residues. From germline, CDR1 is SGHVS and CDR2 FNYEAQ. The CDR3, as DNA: TGTGCTAGCAGTCGAGCGGGGAACCAAGAGACCCAGTACTTC. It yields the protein CASSRAGNQETQYF.

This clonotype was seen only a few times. The CDR3 reads CASSFSTGRGTYNSPLHF. The CDR3 nucleotides are TGTGCCAGCAGCTTTTCGACAGGGAGAGGAACCTATAATTCACCCCTCCACTTT. The V gene is TRBV7-2, the J gene TRBJ1-1, with 7 bases that match TRBD1. The closer fit of TRBJ1-6 to the DNA end suggests the J call may be wrong. Germline loops: CDR1 SGHTA, CDR2 FQGNSA. The CDR3 totals 18 residues.

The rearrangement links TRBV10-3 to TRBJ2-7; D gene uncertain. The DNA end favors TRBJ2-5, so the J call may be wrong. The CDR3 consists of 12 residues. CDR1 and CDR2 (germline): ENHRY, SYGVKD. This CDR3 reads CAISDREETQYF. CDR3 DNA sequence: TGTGCCATCAGTGATCGGGAAGAGACCCAGTACTTC.

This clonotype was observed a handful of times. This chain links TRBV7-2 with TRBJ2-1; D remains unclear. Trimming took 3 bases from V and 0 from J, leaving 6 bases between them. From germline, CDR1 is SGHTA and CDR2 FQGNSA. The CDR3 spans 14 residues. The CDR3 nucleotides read TGTGCCAGCAGCTTTGACCCCTCCTACAATGAGCAGTTCTTC. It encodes CASSFDPSYNEQFF.

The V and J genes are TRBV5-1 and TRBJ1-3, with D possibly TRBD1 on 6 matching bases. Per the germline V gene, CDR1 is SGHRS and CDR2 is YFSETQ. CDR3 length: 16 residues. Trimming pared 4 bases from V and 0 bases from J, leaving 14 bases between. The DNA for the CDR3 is TGCGCCAGCAGCCAGGACAGCCCGAGCTCTGGAAACACCATATATTTT. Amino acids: CASSQDSPSSGNTIYF.

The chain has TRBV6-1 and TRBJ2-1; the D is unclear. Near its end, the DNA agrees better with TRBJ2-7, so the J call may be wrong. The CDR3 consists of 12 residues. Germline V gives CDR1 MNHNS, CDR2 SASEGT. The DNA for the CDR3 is TGTGCCAGCAGTGAAGCGCTAAATGAGCAGTACTTC. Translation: CASSEALNEQYF.

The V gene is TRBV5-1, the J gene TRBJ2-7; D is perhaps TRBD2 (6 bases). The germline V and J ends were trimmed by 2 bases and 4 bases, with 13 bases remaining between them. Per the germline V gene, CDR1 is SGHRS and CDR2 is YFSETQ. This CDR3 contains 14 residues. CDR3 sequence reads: CASSLTTGEYEQYF. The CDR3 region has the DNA TGCGCCAGCAGCTTAACGACGGGAGAGTACGAGCAGTACTTC.

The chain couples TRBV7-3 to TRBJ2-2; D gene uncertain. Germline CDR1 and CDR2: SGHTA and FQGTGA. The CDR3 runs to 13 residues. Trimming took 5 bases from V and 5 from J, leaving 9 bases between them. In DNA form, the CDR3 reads TGTGCCAGCAGCCCCCAAATGACCGGGGAGCTGTTTTTT. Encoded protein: CASSPQMTGELFF.

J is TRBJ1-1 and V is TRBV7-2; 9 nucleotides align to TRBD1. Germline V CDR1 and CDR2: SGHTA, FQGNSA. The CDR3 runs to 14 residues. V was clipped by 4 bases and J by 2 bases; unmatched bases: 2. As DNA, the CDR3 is TGTGCCAGCAGCTGGGGACAGGGAAACACTGAAGCTTTCTTT. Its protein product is CASSWGQGNTEAFF.